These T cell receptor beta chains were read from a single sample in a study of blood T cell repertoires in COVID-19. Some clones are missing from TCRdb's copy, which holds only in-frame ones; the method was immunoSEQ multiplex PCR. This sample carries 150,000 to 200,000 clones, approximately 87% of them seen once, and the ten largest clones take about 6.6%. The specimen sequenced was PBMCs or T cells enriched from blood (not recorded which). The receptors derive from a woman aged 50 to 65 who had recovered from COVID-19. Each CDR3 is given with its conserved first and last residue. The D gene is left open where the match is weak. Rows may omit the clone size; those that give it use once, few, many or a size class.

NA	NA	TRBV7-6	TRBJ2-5	CASSLGGGRQETQYF	TGTGCCAGCAGCTTAGGAGGCGGTCGGCAAGAGACCCAGTACTTC
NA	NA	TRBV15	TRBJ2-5	CATSLRTDETQYF	TGTGCCACCAGCTTACGGACAGATGAGACCCAGTACTTC
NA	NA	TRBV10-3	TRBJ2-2	CAIRTGAGNTGELFF	TGTGCCATCAGAACAGGTGCAGGGAACACCGGGGAGCTGTTTTTT
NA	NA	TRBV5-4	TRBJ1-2	CASCWGGLGGYTF	TGTGCCAGCTGCTGGGGGGGCCTTGGTGGCTACACCTTC
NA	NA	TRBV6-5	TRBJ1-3	CASSLGGDGNTIYF	TGTGCCAGCAGCCTTGGGGGGGATGGAAACACCATATATTTT
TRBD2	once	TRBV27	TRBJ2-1	CASKGLAGVRIYNEQFF	TGTGCCAGCAAGGGGCTAGCGGGGGTCCGAATTTACAATGAGCAGTTCTTC
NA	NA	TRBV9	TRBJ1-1	CASSVDPRNTEAFF	TGTGCCAGCAGCGTAGACCCGAGGAACACTGAAGCTTTCTTT
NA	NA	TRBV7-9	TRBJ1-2	CASSLVERNYGYTF	TGTGCCAGCAGCTTAGTTGAGAGAAACTATGGCTACACCTTC
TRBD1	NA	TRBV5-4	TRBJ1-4	CASSILTGQNEKLFF	TGTGCCAGCAGCATTCTGACAGGGCAGAATGAAAAACTGTTTTTT
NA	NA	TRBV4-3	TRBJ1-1	CASSHGGSTEAFF	TGCGCCAGCAGCCATGGGGGGAGCACTGAAGCTTTCTTT
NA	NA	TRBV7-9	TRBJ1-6	CASSLGPQGLNSPLHF	TGTGCCAGCAGCTTGGGGCCCCAGGGTTTAAATTCACCCCTCCACTTT
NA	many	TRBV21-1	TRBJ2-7	CASSKGGIGGDEQYF	TGTGCCAGCAGCAAAGGAGGGATTGGGGGCGACGAGCAGTACTTC
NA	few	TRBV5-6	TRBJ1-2	CASSPDTANYGYTF	TGTGCCAGCAGCCCCGACACAGCTAACTATGGCTACACCTTC
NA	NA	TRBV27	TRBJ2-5	CASGLTGFQETQYF	TGTGCCAGCGGACTTACAGGGTTCCAAGAGACCCAGTACTTC
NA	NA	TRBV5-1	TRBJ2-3	CASSLIGGDTQYF	TGCGCCAGCAGCTTGATCGGGGGAGATACGCAGTATTTT
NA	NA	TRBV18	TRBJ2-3	CASSPQWSLQDTQYF	TGTGCCAGCTCACCCCAATGGAGCCTGCAGGATACGCAGTATTTT
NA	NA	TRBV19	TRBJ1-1	CASSIWAGTAEAFF	TGTGCCAGTAGTATTTGGGCGGGAACGGCTGAAGCTTTCTTT